These 24 T cell receptor beta chains were all obtained from the same sample, sequenced in a study of response to subunit inactivated influenza vaccine. TCRdb re-analysed the RT-PCR reads in MiXCR, keeping a single row per CDR3 protein. The sample consists of approximately 530,000 distinct CDR3 sequences, over 10% of them appearing once. Sequenced here: PBMCs from blood, sampled 45 days after vaccination. The receptors stem from a man in his forties or fifties who received an inactivated influenza vaccine.

This clonotype has at least ten counts. The chain has TRBV10-2 and TRBJ2-7; TRBD1 matches at 8 bases. The CDR3 loop spans 13 amino acids. Per the germline V gene, CDR1 is WSHSY and CDR2 is SAAADI. V lost 8 bases to trimming and J lost 6 bases; unmatched junction nucleotides: 9. The CDR3 reads CASGGQGWGEQYF. The CDR3 DNA reads as TGCGCCAGCGGCGGACAGGGATGGGGCGAGCAGTACTTC.

This clonotype appeared a few times. The gene calls are TRBV7-2 and TRBJ2-5, with 8 bases that match TRBD1. CDR1 and CDR2 from the germline V gene are SGHTA and FQGNSA. V lost 4 bases, J lost 2 bases, and 6 bases stayed unmatched. There are 15 residues in the CDR3. The CDR3 reads CASSSPDRAQETQYF. CDR3 DNA: TGTGCCAGCAGCTCACCGGACAGGGCTCAAGAGACCCAGTACTTC.

The chain combines TRBV3-1 with TRBJ2-5, with 9 bases aligning to TRBD2. CDR3 size: 13 residues. Looked up from germline, CDR1 is LGHDT and CDR2 is YNNKEL (reference sequence). J was trimmed by 4 bases and V by 8 bases; bases with no gene match: 5. CDR3 protein: CASSGGRGETQYF. The CDR3 DNA reads TGTGCCAGCTCGGGCGGGAGGGGAGAGACCCAGTACTTC.

This clonotype was recorded many times. V and J are TRBV29-1 and TRBJ1-1; perhaps TRBD1 as D (6 bases). Trimming removed 3 bases from V and 7 bases from J, with 9 bases in between. Per germline, CDR1 SQVTM and CDR2 ANQGSEA. The CDR3 spans 11 residues. CDR3 nucleotides: TGCAGCGTTGATGGGGGCCATGAAGCTTTCTTT. It codes for CSVDGGHEAFF.

This clonotype was seen just once. The chain is built from TRBV7-6 and TRBJ1-6; no firm D call. The length of the CDR3 is 15 residues. Deletions cut 1 base from V and 10 bases from J, with 14 bases between. Germline assignment: CDR1 SGHVS and CDR2 FNYEAQ. Written as DNA, the CDR3 is TGTGCCAGCAGCTTAGTAGCGGGGAAGGACTCACCCCTCCACTTT. This encodes CASSLVAGKDSPLHF.

The J gene is TRBJ2-1, the V gene TRBV24-1; 11 bases map to TRBD1. Per the germline V gene, CDR1 is KGHDR and CDR2 is SFDVKD. CDR3 length: 16 residues. The V segment lost 4 bases and the J segment 7 bases; nucleotides outside the gene matches: 8. In DNA, the CDR3 is TGTGCCACCAGTGACCAAGGACAGGGGGCGGGAAATGAGCAGTTCTTC. The encoded protein is CATSDQGQGAGNEQFF.

In this sample, this clonotype turned up many times. This chain connects TRBV20-1 to TRBJ2-7; a weak D match, TRBD2 (6 bases). The germline V and J ends were trimmed by 0 bases and 3 bases, with 18 bases remaining between them. The germline CDR1 and CDR2 sequences are DFQATT and SNEGSKA (reference sequence). The CDR3 has 16 residues. Written as DNA, the CDR3 is TGCAGTGCTAGAGATCTGGGACTCCATTCCGTCTACGAGCAGTACTTC. Translating it yields CSARDLGLHSVYEQYF.

This clonotype was recorded a few times. V and J are TRBV5-6 and TRBJ2-7; D perhaps matches TRBD1 (5 bases). This CDR3 is 15 amino acids long. With 8 bases removed from V and 0 bases from J, the gap between germline ends came to 18 bases. Germline V lookup: CDR1 SGHDT, CDR2 YYEEEE. The CDR3: CASANLGPISYEQYF. As DNA, the CDR3 is TGTGCCAGTGCCAATTTGGGGCCAATCTCCTACGAGCAGTACTTC.

This clonotype occurred many times. The V gene is TRBV7-8, the J gene TRBJ2-2, with D unresolved. The CDR3 sequence is 12 residues long. Germline CDR1 reads SGHVS; CDR2 reads FQNEAQ. Trimming shortened V by 3 bases and J by 7 bases, and 6 bases separated the two germline ends. In DNA form, the CDR3 reads TGTGCCAGCAGCTTTCACGGCGGGGAGCTGTTTTTT. This translates into CASSFHGGELFF.

This chain links TRBV6-9 with TRBJ1-1, with D unclear. Trimming removed 2 bases at V and 6 bases at J, with 10 bases between. CDR1 and CDR2 from the germline V gene are MNHGY and SVAAGI. This CDR3 spans 13 amino acids. For the CDR3, the DNA is TGTGCCAGCAGTTATAATCAGTTCCCTGAAGCTTTCTTT. Translation gives CASSYNQFPEAFF.

Ten or more counts support this clonotype. V usage is TRBV10-3 and J usage is TRBJ2-1, with D possibly being TRBD2 (5 bases). Per germline, CDR1 ENHRY and CDR2 SYGVKD. The V end lost 0 bases, the J end lost 7 bases, and 19 bases lay between the germline ends. The CDR3 is 17 amino acids. The CDR3 loop reads CAISESRFSRRGNEQFF. CDR3 nucleotide sequence: TGTGCCATCAGTGAGTCGCGGTTTTCCAGGAGAGGGAATGAGCAGTTCTTC.

In this sample, this clonotype turned up once. One end of the junction fails to match germline, which may point to a read error. This chain joins TRBV20-1 and TRBJ2-6, with D tentatively TRBD1 (6 bases). From germline, CDR1 is DFQATT and CDR2 SNEGSKA (reference sequence). CDR3 length: 17 residues. The DNA of the CDR3 is TGCAGTGCTAGTTACAGGGATTATTTCTCTGGGGCCATCGTCCTGACTTTC. Amino acids: CSASYRDYFSGAIVLTF.

This chain connects TRBV10-3 to TRBJ2-2; TRBD1 is a possible D gene (5 bases). There are 15 residues in the CDR3. The V gene's germline CDR1 is ENHRY and CDR2 SYGVKD. Deletions cut 0 bases from V and 4 bases from J, with 9 bases between. The CDR3 loop is CAISESGHPTGELFF. Written as DNA, the CDR3 is TGTGCCATCAGTGAGTCTGGACACCCCACCGGGGAGCTGTTTTTT.

This rearrangement joins TRBV5-1 to TRBJ2-1; TRBD2 matches 9 bases. Germline V gene data show CDR1 as SGHRS and CDR2 as YFSETQ. This CDR3 is 14 amino acids long. V was clipped by 0 bases and J by 9 bases; unmatched bases: 4. The CDR3 protein is CASSLESGRTEQFF. CDR3 coding DNA: TGCGCCAGCAGCTTGGAAAGCGGGAGGACTGAGCAGTTCTTC.

This clonotype has just a few counts. The chain links TRBV28 to TRBJ2-4; D may be TRBD2 (6 bases). The V end lost 2 bases, the J end lost 8 bases, and 16 bases lay between the germline ends. Germline-derived CDR1 and CDR2 are MDHEN and SYDVKM. The CDR3 contains 15 residues. The CDR3 loop is CASSLGGTLRDIQYF. CDR3 nucleotide sequence: TGTGCCAGCAGTTTAGGGGGGACTCTTCGCGACATTCAGTACTTC.

In its sample, this clonotype was seen many times. The V gene is TRBV7-8, the J gene TRBJ2-7, with 9 bases fitting TRBD1. After removal of 1 base from V and 1 base from J, the junction contained 5 bases not matched to a gene. This CDR3 has 16 residues. Germline V gives CDR1 SGHVS, CDR2 FQNEAQ. In DNA, the CDR3 is TGTGCCAGCAGCTTAGTTACCGGGACAGGGTCCTACGAGCAGTACTTC. Translation gives CASSLVTGTGSYEQYF.

This clonotype was detected many times. V is TRBV12-3 or TRBV12-4 and J is TRBJ1-1; no reliable D call. V dropped 6 bases and J dropped 3 bases, with 8 bases sitting between them. The CDR3 is 12 amino acids. The CDR3 sequence: CASRGRYTEAFF. CDR3 DNA: TGTGCCAGCAGAGGAAGATACACTGAAGCTTTCTTT.

The rearrangement uses TRBV5-1 and TRBJ2-5; 7 bases match TRBD1. The ends lost 5 bases at V and 1 base at J; junction bases unmatched: 5. This CDR3 spans 14 amino acids. Germline V gene sequence: CDR1 SGHRS, CDR2 YFSETQ. The CDR3 sequence is CASRFGTAQETQYF. The CDR3 DNA reads TGCGCCAGCAGGTTTGGGACAGCCCAAGAGACCCAGTACTTC.

This clonotype was picked up a small number of times. The V and J genes are TRBV6-5 and TRBJ2-5; 7 nucleotides agree with TRBD1. The ends lost 0 bases at V and 3 bases at J; junction bases unmatched: 7. The CDR3 totals 16 residues. The germline V gene has CDR1 MNHEY and CDR2 SVGAGI. The chain's CDR3 is CASSYSKQGSKETQYF. The CDR3 DNA reads as TGTGCCAGCAGTTACTCGAAACAGGGGTCGAAAGAGACCCAGTACTTC.

This clonotype came up many times. In DNA form, the CDR3 reads TGCGCCAGCAGTAAGGGGGGGAACACTGAAGCTTTCTTT. This gives the protein CASSKGGNTEAFF. The rearrangement uses TRBV5-1 and TRBJ1-1; perhaps TRBD1 as D (6 bases). CDR1 is SGHRS and CDR2 is YFSETQ in the germline V gene. V was trimmed by 5 bases and J by 1 base, leaving 9 bases between them. CDR3 length equals 13 residues.

In this sample, this clonotype turned up a few times. This chain uses TRBV4-3 with TRBJ2-2; the match to TRBD2 covers 8 bases. CDR3 length equals 16 residues. Germline V gene sequence: CDR1 LGHNA, CDR2 YSLEER. Trimming cost V 0 bases and J 5 bases; bases outside gene matches: 5. For the CDR3, the DNA is TGCGCCAGCAGCCAAGAATTGGCTAGCGGGACCGGGGAGCTGTTTTTT. Protein product: CASSQELASGTGELFF.

J is TRBJ2-7 and V is TRBV6-5; the match to TRBD1 covers 7 bases. This CDR3 region has 15 residues. Trimming cost V 0 bases and J 3 bases; bases outside gene matches: 5. CDR1 and CDR2 from the germline V gene are MNHEY and SVGAGI. CDR3 nucleotides: TGTGCCAGCAGTTACTCGACAGGGCCACACTACGAGCAGTACTTC. Translated, it gives CASSYSTGPHYEQYF.

The table lists this clonotype with a few counts. The chain employs TRBV11-2 and TRBJ2-1; the D gene is possibly TRBD1 (5 bases). Germline lookup yields CDR1 SGHAT and CDR2 FQNNGV. The CDR3 sequence is 12 residues long. Trimming removed 8 bases from V and 4 bases from J, with 9 bases in between. The CDR3 spells CASGAEYNEQFF. The CDR3 nucleotides read TGTGCCAGCGGGGCTGAATACAATGAGCAGTTCTTC.

The CDR3: CSAGPGPILRYGNQPQHF. The CDR3 DNA reads as TGCAGTGCTGGACCCGGGCCGATTCTCCGATATGGCAATCAGCCCCAGCATTTT. V usage is TRBV20-1 and J usage is TRBJ1-5, with D uncertain. Germline loops: CDR1 DFQATT, CDR2 SNEGSKA (reference sequence). Trimming took off 5 bases at V and 2 bases at J, with 25 bases between the two ends. This CDR3 has 18 residues.